The clone carrying this TCR beta chain was picked up one time. What it binds is not known. Method: immunoSEQ multiplex PCR; TCRdb's copy keeps in-frame clones and lacks some. The data show 200,000 to 300,000 clones, more than 75% seen once. As to treatment: about 20 received Ad26.COV2.S at low or high dose, single or two shots; about 5 received placebo; per-sample allocation not given. Material that was analyzed had been drawn on day 63 after the first vaccine or placebo injection. These data belong to a study of Ad26.COV2.S vaccination and SARS-CoV-2 variants. Study-level results: There was a possibility that the TCR breadth and depth analyses underestimated total T cell responses. CD8+ and CD4+ T cells specific for spike reportedly responded with substantial breadth after vaccination.

Sample: peripheral blood, taken in a trial of Ad26.COV2.S vaccine versus placebo. The receptor was derived from a person aged 18-65 years who received the Ad26.COV2.S COVID-19 vaccine or a placebo.

The CDR3 protein is CAISGTGGGPGANVLTF. In DNA, the CDR3 is TGTGCCATCAGTGGAACAGGCGGTGGGCCTGGGGCCAACGTCCTGACTTTC. The J gene is TRBJ2-6, the V gene TRBV10-3, with a tentative D call TRBD1 (5 bases). Trimming stripped 4 bases from V and 2 bases from J, with 15 bases between. The CDR3 totals 17 residues. Germline V lookup: CDR1 ENHRY, CDR2 SYGVKD.